This T cell receptor beta chain was found in a study of CD8 T cells in Susac syndrome. RNA in amounts of about 0.5 to 1 ug was reverse transcribed with random hexamers. Amplification of the TCR beta CDR3 was carried out by immunoSEQ multiplex PCR, which spanned a total of 54 Vbeta and 13 Jbeta segments. TCRdb called the immunoSEQ multiplex PCR reads again in MiXCR, with one record for every CDR3 protein. The table has approximately 190,000 distinct CDR3 sequences, 90% to 97% seen once; the top ten hold approximately 0.098%. V shed 2 bases, J shed 3 bases, and the junction held 2 bases outside the gene matches. CDR3 length equals 14 residues. Germline CDR1 and CDR2: SEHNR and FQNEAQ (reference sequence). High-throughput TCR beta sequencing covered peripheral CD8+ and CD4+ T cells.

What was sequenced was CD4+ T cells from PBMCs. The V and J genes are TRBV7-9 and TRBJ2-7; 9 nucleotides agree with TRBD1. This receptor was obtained from a human donor with Susac syndrome. CDR3 in amino acids: CASSLLGQGYEQYF. The CDR3 nucleotides read TGTGCCAGCAGCTTACTGGGACAGGGCTACGAGCAGTACTTC.